This paragraph covers one T cell receptor (beta chain) sequence. The target antigen is unknown. The entry originates in a study of regulatory T cells in long-lasting Graves disease. Overall study findings and caveats: Repertoires from persistent disease leaned toward TRBV28, TRBJ1-2 and TRBJ2-5. Between persistent patients, a few thousand public clonotypes were shared, exceeding the approximately 900 shared between new patients.

Time point indicated: newly diagnosed GD, antithyroid drugs for less than 3 months. PBMC RNA was the source of the TCR library. CDR3-region Arm-PCR and iRepertoire HTBI primers produced the TCR beta libraries. TCRdb re-analysed the multiplex PCR reads in MiXCR, keeping a single row per CDR3 protein. The sample includes approximately 440,000 distinct CDR3 sequences, 15% to 20% of them seen just once. The V segment lost 0 bases and the J segment 9 bases; nucleotides outside the gene matches: 2. Germline assignment: CDR1 LGHNA and CDR2 YNFKEQ. This CDR3 contains 15 residues. This sample also belongs to another study, concerning T cells in Graves' hyperthyroidism and ophthalmopathy. That work states: Before onset, by a median of around six months, the model predicted ophthalmopathy.

This TCR was recovered from a man between 40 and 49 years old with Graves disease. The V gene is TRBV4-2, the J gene TRBJ1-6; TRBD1 agrees at 10 bases. Sample: peripheral blood mononuclear cells (PBMCs), taken at new diagnosis, from a patient treated with antithyroid drugs. The CDR3 sequence: CASSQEGTGVSPLHF. The CDR3, as DNA: TGTGCCAGCAGCCAAGAGGGGACAGGGGTTTCACCCCTCCACTTT.